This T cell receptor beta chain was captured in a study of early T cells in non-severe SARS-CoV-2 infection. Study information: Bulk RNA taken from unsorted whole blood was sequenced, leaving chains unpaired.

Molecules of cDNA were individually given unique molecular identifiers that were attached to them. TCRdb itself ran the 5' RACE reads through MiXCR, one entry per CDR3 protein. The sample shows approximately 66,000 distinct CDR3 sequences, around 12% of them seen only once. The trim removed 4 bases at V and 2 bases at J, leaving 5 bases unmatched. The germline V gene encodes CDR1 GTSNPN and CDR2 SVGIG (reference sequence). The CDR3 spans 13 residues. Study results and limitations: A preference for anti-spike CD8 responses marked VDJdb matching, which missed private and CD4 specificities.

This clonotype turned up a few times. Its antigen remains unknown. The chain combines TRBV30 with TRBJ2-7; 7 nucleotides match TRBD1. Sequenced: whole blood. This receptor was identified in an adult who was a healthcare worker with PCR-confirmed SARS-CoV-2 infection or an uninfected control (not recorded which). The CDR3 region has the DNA TGTGCCTGGAACCGGGACAGTCCCTACGAGCAGTACTTC. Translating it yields CAWNRDSPYEQYF.